This T cell receptor (beta chain) was captured by sequencing in a study of CD8+CD57+ T cells in acquired aplastic anemia. Study-wide background: Across the sorted CD4+ and CD8+ cells, DNA amounts averaged 3.2 ug. CD4+ cells from healthy donors averaged approximately 9.8 million reads.

The length of the CDR3 is 14 amino acids, counting both ends. CDR1 and CDR2 (germline): SQVTM, ANQGSEA. Researchers used genomic DNA as the template to profile TCR beta VDJ and CDR3. Using its own MiXCR run on the reads, TCRdb lists one record per CDR3 protein. The repertoire holds roughly 420,000 distinct CDR3 sequences, with 55% to 75% as singletons. Remarks on this clonotype: Its target is not known. Since no conserved phenylalanine or tryptophan closes the CDR3, a read error is the likely cause. The limits of the CDR3 on the DNA are not certain, so only TCRdb's listed CDR3 is given.

Study-wide results and caveats: Any difference that existed in CD8+ Simpson's diversity between patients and controls was not significant. Researchers report that twenty-nine CD8+ CDR3 sequences appeared in both patients and controls.

The chain couples TRBV29-1 to TRBJ2-3; the table gives TRBD1 as D, unverified against the DNA. The specimen sequenced was sorted CD4+, CD8+, or CD8+CD57+ T cells (not recorded which) from PBMCs. The sequence was obtained from a human donor in good health, serving as a control. CDR3 residues: CSVGARGVGDTFGS.